This TCR beta chain comes out of a study of cytomegalovirus exposure and HLA in healthy donors. Findings and caveats of the study: Researchers reported in a later analysis that a missense DCLRE1C variant was tied to TCR beta V- and J-gene trimming. Clonal expansion, a later analysis showed, was greater in HLA-associated TCR beta chains than in equally common others.

About this clone: Its target is unknown.

Primers included in the PCR were 60 Vbeta and 13 Jbeta primers. Data came from immunoSEQ multiplex PCR; TCRdb stores just in-frame clones and leaves some out. The sample yields 150,000 to 200,000 clones, around 76% seen once. Germline CDR1 SGHNT, CDR2 YYREEE (reference sequence). Trimming cost V 3 bases and J 0 bases; bases outside gene matches: 3. The length of the CDR3 is 16 residues. The chain links TRBV5-4 to TRBJ2-3; 11 nucleotides match TRBD2. Sample: PBMCs. This sequence originates from a woman in her 30s in good health and CMV-seropositive. The CDR3 loop reads CASSSTSGGSTDTQYF. The CDR3 DNA sequence: TGTGCCAGCAGCTCCACTAGCGGGGGTAGCACAGATACGCAGTATTTT.